What follows are 23 T cell receptor beta chains derived from one specimen sequenced in a study of T cells in women clearing cervical HPV infection. Here immunoSEQ multiplex PCR was the method, and the copy in TCRdb shows in-frame clones only, minus some. The sample holds 49,000 or so clones. The sequenced sample was blood buffy coat. The receptors shown here come from a woman aged 18 to 69 with a cervical HPV16 infection that either progressed to CIN3+ or cleared (not recorded which).

Details on this clone: The missing CDR3 end, 3 residues past where the read stops, is filled in from the germline J gene. J is TRBJ1-4 and V is TRBV14; D is uncertain. Germline loops: CDR1 SGHDN, CDR2 FVKESK. V gave up 1 base and J gave up 1 base, with 10 bases separating them. The CDR3 totals 16 residues. CDR3 amino acids: CASSQAVGRTNEKLFF. The sequenced part of the CDR3 DNA is TGTGCCAGCAGCCAAGCCGTCGGTAGAACTAATGAAAAA.

As to this clone: The CDR3 is cut off 3 residues early in the read; its end comes from the germline J gene. The chain couples TRBV29-1 to TRBJ2-3; TRBD2 is a possible D gene (6 bases). CDR3 size: 16 residues. The germline CDR1 and CDR2 sequences are SQVTM and ANQGSEA. V lost 3 bases and J 0 bases, leaving 16 bases between the germline ends. CDR3: CSVDGFRGISTDTQYF. CDR3 bases read: TGCAGCGTTGATGGGTTTCGGGGGATTAGCACAGATACG.

Points on this clone: The read ends 3 residues shy of where the CDR3 ends; the end is completed using the germline J gene. The chain uses TRBV2 and TRBJ2-7, with 14 bases matching TRBD2. The J segment lost 2 bases and the V segment lost 4 bases, leaving 4 bases of the junction unmatched. The CDR3 runs 16 residues. Germline V CDR1 and CDR2: SNHLY, FYNNEI. CDR3 sequence reads: CASSGTSGGSPYEQYF. The DNA read from the CDR3 is TGTGCCAGCAGTGGGACTAGCGGGGGGTCCCCCTACGAG.

Notes on this clone: The missing CDR3 end, 3 residues past where the read stops, is filled in from the germline J gene. This rearrangement joins TRBV30 to TRBJ1-1, with D possibly TRBD1 on 5 matching bases. CDR3 length: 12 amino acids. Per germline, CDR1 GTSNPN and CDR2 SVGIG (reference sequence). CDR3 in amino acids: CAWTQTAGLAFF. Incomplete CDR3 DNA: TGTGCCTGGACCCAAACGGCAGGGCTA. The variable domain in full, completed from reference TRBV30 and TRBJ1-1, reads SQTIHQWPATLVQPVGSPLSLECTVEGTSNPNLYWYRQAAGRGLQLLFYSVGIGQISSEVPQNLSASRPQDRQFILSSKKLLLSDSGFYLCAWTQTAGLAFFGQGTRLTVV.

As regards this clone: The sequenced fragment ends 3 residues before the CDR3 boundary, so the rest is inferred from the germline J gene. The V gene is TRBV10-3, the J gene TRBJ2-3; 13 bases match TRBD2. This CDR3 has 19 residues. The trim removed 3 bases at V and 0 bases at J, leaving 9 bases unmatched. Germline assignment: CDR1 ENHRY and CDR2 SYGVKD. CDR3 loop: CAISERTSGSEFSTDTQYF. The sequenced CDR3 bases are TGTGCCATCAGTGAACGGACTAGCGGGAGCGAATTCAGCACAGATACG.

With respect to this clone: The sequenced fragment ends 3 residues before the CDR3 boundary, so the rest is inferred from the germline J gene. The chain employs TRBV5-1 and TRBJ1-1; TRBD1 matches 7 bases. CDR1 SGHRS and CDR2 YFSETQ come from the germline V gene. The V gene end was trimmed by 1 base and the J gene end by 1 base; junction bases not matched to a gene: 10. The CDR3 is made up of 17 amino acids. The CDR3 protein is CASSLRGQMGQNTEAFF. The part of the CDR3 DNA that was read is TGCGCCAGCAGCTTGCGGGGACAGATGGGCCAGAACACTGAA. Full variable domain (missing parts from reference TRBV5-1 and TRBJ1-1): KAGVTQTPRYLIKTRGQQVTLSCSPISGHRSVSWYQQTPGQGLQFLFEYFSETQRNKGNFPGRFSGRQFSNSRSEMNVSTLELGDSALYLCASSLRGQMGQNTEAFFGQGTRLTVV.

About this clone itself: The CDR3 end lies 3 residues beyond the end of the read and is filled in from the germline J gene. The V and J genes are TRBV23-1 and TRBJ1-2; D is uncertain. TRBV23-1 is an open reading frame, and its role is uncertain. The CDR3 totals 11 residues. CDR3 bases read: TGCGCCAGCAGTCAATACGGGTCC. Its protein product is CASSQYGS. The full CDR3 reads CASSQYGSYTF.

The CDR3: CAWSVLTGDRSQPQYF. The sequenced part of the CDR3 DNA is TGTGCCTGGAGTGTACTGACAGGGGACAGGAGTCAGCCG. The genes are TRBV30 and TRBJ2-3, with TRBD1 matching over 8 bases. Sequencing ends 3 residues short of the CDR3 end; the germline J gene provides the rest. The CDR3 runs to 16 residues. The germline gives CDR1 GTSNPN, CDR2 SVGIG (reference sequence).

CDR3 DNA (partial): TGTGCCTGGGACAGGTCGGACTCACCG. Translation: CAWDRSDSP. The full CDR3 protein is CAWDRSDSPLFF. The rearrangement joins TRBV30 to TRBJ2-2, with D perhaps matching TRBD1 (6 bases). The read finishes 3 residues shy of the CDR3 end, and the germline J gene is used to complete it. Germline V lookup: CDR1 GTSNPN, CDR2 SVGIG (reference sequence). There are 12 residues in the CDR3.

Details on this clone: The read ends 3 residues early relative to the CDR3; the germline J gene fills the gap. This chain uses TRBV7-8 with TRBJ2-3, with D perhaps TRBD1 (6 bases). Germline values: CDR1 SGHVS, CDR2 FQNEAQ. This CDR3 contains 14 residues. V lost 8 bases, J lost 1 base, and 13 bases lay in between. The CDR3 DNA, read in part, is TGTGCCAGCGGACAGTCGTATGGCACAGATACG. Translated, it gives CASGQSYGTDT. The full CDR3 sequence reads CASGQSYGTDTQYF.

Comments on this clone: The read finishes 3 residues shy of the CDR3 end, and the germline J gene is used to complete it. The chain employs TRBV5-1 and TRBJ2-2, with 8 bases fitting TRBD2. Germline trimming cut 0 bases from V and 5 bases from J; bases unmatched to any gene: 6. The CDR3 length is 16 residues. The germline gives CDR1 SGHRS, CDR2 YFSETQ. CDR3 sequence: CASSLVAGGTTGELFF. The sequenced CDR3 bases are TGCGCCAGCAGCTTGGTGGCGGGGGGTACGACCGGGGAG.

Regarding this clone: The CDR3 goes on 3 residues after the read ends, and that part is filled in from the germline J gene. The chain has TRBV20-1 and TRBJ2-1; TRBD2 agrees at 14 bases. The CDR3 extends over 17 amino acids. Trimming at V came to 2 bases and at J to 9 bases, leaving 12 bases not matched to a gene. Germline V gives CDR1 DFQATT, CDR2 SNEGSKA (reference sequence). CDR3 sequence: CSARPSGTSGSKGEQFF. The part of the CDR3 DNA that was read is TGCAGTGCTAGACCTTCCGGGACTAGCGGGAGCAAGGGTGAG.

Remarks on this clone: From the germline J gene comes the end of the CDR3, since the read stops 3 residues before it. The chain links TRBV6-2 or TRBV6-3 to TRBJ2-3, with 8 bases lining up with TRBD2. Trimming at V came to 2 bases and at J to 7 bases, leaving 11 bases not matched to a gene. Germline-derived CDR1 and CDR2 are MNHEY and SVGEGT. The CDR3 sequence is 16 residues long. The chain's CDR3 is CASSYGVSGTLNTQYF. The sequenced CDR3 bases are TGTGCCAGCAGTTACGGGGTTAGCGGGACGTTAAATACG.

Worth noting for this clone: The observed sequence ends 3 residues before the CDR3 terminus, with the missing tail filled in from the germline J gene. V and J are TRBV18 and TRBJ2-3; D is uncertain. CDR3 length: 15 residues. The germline CDR1 and CDR2 sequences are KGHSH and LQKENI. The V end was cut by 0 bases, the J end by 1 base, with 8 bases between. Partial CDR3 DNA: TGTGCCAGCTCACCACCTTACAGTCGCACAGATACG. Amino acids: CASSPPYSRTDT. The CDR3, in full, reads CASSPPYSRTDTQYF.

A note on this clone: The read terminates 3 residues ahead of where the CDR3 ends, so the germline J gene completes it. The J gene is TRBJ2-3, the V gene TRBV2, with 10 bases fitting TRBD2. V gave up 2 bases and J gave up 1 base; unmatched junction bases: 0. CDR3 length: 15 amino acids. Germline V gene lookup returns CDR1 SNHLY and CDR2 FYNNEI. The DNA read from the CDR3 is TGTGCCAGCAGTGAACTAGCGGGGGGCACAGATACG. Amino acids: CASSELAGGTDT. The whole CDR3 is CASSELAGGTDTQYF. Full variable domain (missing parts from reference TRBV2 and TRBJ2-3): EPEVTQTPSHQVTQMGQEVILRCVPISNHLYFYWYRQILGQKVEFLVSFYNNEISEKSEIFDDQFSVERPDGSNFTLKIRSTKLEDSAMYFCASSELAGGTDTQYFGPGTRLTVL.

Regarding this clone: Read coverage stops 3 residues before the CDR3 terminus; the germline J gene supplies the remainder. V and J are TRBV19 and TRBJ1-6, with 7 positions matching TRBD1. The CDR3 runs to 13 residues. Germline lookup yields CDR1 LNHDA and CDR2 SQIVND (reference sequence). The ends lost 5 bases at V and 8 bases at J; junction bases unmatched: 3. Incomplete CDR3 DNA: TGTGCCAGTAGTGAGGGGGCGGATTCACCC. It is translated as CASSEGADSP. The entire CDR3 sequence reads CASSEGADSPLHF. Drawing the rest from reference TRBV19 and TRBJ1-6, the complete variable domain is DGGITQSPKYLFRKEGQNVTLSCEQNLNHDAMYWYRQDPGQGLRLIYYSQIVNDFQKGDIAEGYSVSREKKESFPLTVTSAQKNPTAFYLCASSEGADSPLHFGNGTRLTVT.

As concerns this clone: With the read ending 3 residues before the CDR3 end, the germline J gene is used to fill in that end. This chain joins TRBV30 and TRBJ2-2; 9 nucleotides agree with TRBD1. This CDR3 has 15 residues. Looked up from germline, CDR1 is GTSNPN and CDR2 is SVGIG (reference sequence). The sequenced CDR3 bases are TGTGCCTGGAGTCACCGGGACAGGGTGAATTCACCG. It specifies CAWSHRDRVNSP. The full CDR3 reads CAWSHRDRVNSPLFF. Full variable domain (rest looked up from reference TRBV30 and TRBJ2-2): SQTIHQWPATLVQPVGSPLSLECTVEGTSNPNLYWYRQAAGRGLQLLFYSVGIGQISSEVPQNLSASRPQDRQFILSSKKLLLSDSGFYLCAWSHRDRVNSPLFFGEGSRLTVL.

A remark on this clone: The missing CDR3 end, 3 residues past where the read stops, is filled in from the germline J gene. J is TRBJ2-3 and V is TRBV18; no definite D call. The CDR3 length is 13 residues. Between the trimmed V and J ends, which lost 6 bases and 0 bases, there was a span of 7 bases. Germline V gene lookup returns CDR1 KGHSH and CDR2 LQKENI. CDR3 DNA, as far as it was read: TGTGCCAGCTCTCCAACTAGCACAGATACG. It translates to CASSPTSTDT. The complete CDR3 protein is CASSPTSTDTQYF. Using reference TRBV18 and TRBJ2-3 for the parts outside the CDR3, the full variable domain is NAGVMQNPRHLVRRRGQEARLRCSPMKGHSHVYWYRQLPEEGLKFMVYLQKENIIDESGMPKERFSAEFPKEGPSILRIQQVVRGDSAAYFCASSPTSTDTQYFGPGTRLTVL.

About this clone itself: The read terminates 3 residues ahead of where the CDR3 ends, so the germline J gene completes it. The rearrangement links TRBV19 to TRBJ1-2, with D possibly matching TRBD1 (6 bases). Germline CDR1 and CDR2: LNHDA and SQIVND (reference sequence). The CDR3 extends over 14 amino acids. The V and J ends lost 4 bases and 2 bases respectively, with 11 bases between them. CDR3 DNA (partial): TGTGCCAGTAGTAAACAGGGCAGCAACTATGGC. Its translation: CASSKQGSNYG. The CDR3 in its entirety is CASSKQGSNYGYTF. Complete variable domain (other parts from reference TRBV19 and TRBJ1-2): DGGITQSPKYLFRKEGQNVTLSCEQNLNHDAMYWYRQDPGQGLRLIYYSQIVNDFQKGDIAEGYSVSREKKESFPLTVTSAQKNPTAFYLCASSKQGSNYGYTFGSGTRLTVV.

Worth noting for this clone: The missing CDR3 end, 3 residues past where the read stops, is filled in from the germline J gene. The chain has TRBV6-1 and TRBJ2-4; no clear D gene. The germline CDR1 and CDR2 sequences are MNHNS and SASEGT. The CDR3 has 16 amino acids. The ends were cut back, 3 bases at V and 0 bases at J, with 12 bases in the middle. The CDR3 bases that were read are TGTGCCAGCAGTGATGGGCCCGGATTAGCCAAAAACATT. It specifies CASSDGPGLAKNI. The whole CDR3 reads CASSDGPGLAKNIQYF.

For this clone: Read sequence stops 3 residues before the CDR3 end, and the germline J gene provides the missing end. The rearrangement links TRBV7-6 to TRBJ2-3; 14 bases match TRBD2. CDR1 and CDR2 (germline): SGHVS, FNYEAQ. CDR3 size: 15 residues. J gave up 6 bases and V 5 bases, and 4 bases lay outside the gene matches. The covered CDR3 bases are TGTGCCAGCAGCCTGGGACTAGCGGGAGTCGATACG. This encodes CASSLGLAGVDT. The whole CDR3 sequence reads CASSLGLAGVDTQYF.

For this clone: The read falls 3 residues short of the CDR3 end, and the missing part is taken from the germline J gene. The gene calls are TRBV6-1 and TRBJ2-2; D may match TRBD1 or TRBD2 (5 bases each). This CDR3 has 19 residues. The V gene's germline CDR1 is MNHNS and CDR2 SASEGT. The CDR3 is CASSEFLASGSSGANVLFF. The sequenced part of the CDR3 DNA is TGTGCCAGCAGTGAATTCTTGGCTAGTGGGAGCTCTGGGGCCAACGTG.

Comments on this clone: Read data end 3 residues before the CDR3 end; the end is taken from the germline J gene. Other DNA sequences in the sample encode the same CDR3. The chain joins TRBV19 to TRBJ2-3; D is perhaps TRBD2 (6 bases). In germline, CDR1 is LNHDA, CDR2 SQIVND (reference sequence). V lost 8 bases to trimming and J lost 6 bases, with 18 bases between them. The CDR3 extends over 14 amino acids. This chain's CDR3 is CASEIAAGRDTQYF. The covered CDR3 bases are TGTGCCAGTGAAATAGCGGCAGGAAGGGATACG. Filled out from reference TRBV19 and TRBJ2-3, the complete variable domain reads DGGITQSPKYLFRKEGQNVTLSCEQNLNHDAMYWYRQDPGQGLRLIYYSQIVNDFQKGDIAEGYSVSREKKESFPLTVTSAQKNPTAFYLCASEIAAGRDTQYFGPGTRLTVL.